This passage covers 13 T cell receptor beta chains from one sample sequenced in a study of T-cell memory formation after mild COVID-19. TCRdb analysed the 5' RACE reads with MiXCR anew, one entry per CDR3 protein. In the table there are tens of thousands of distinct CDR3 sequences, 12% of which are singletons. The specimen was PBMCs or a T cell subset sorted from them (not recorded which). All receptors derive from a young man who had mild COVID-19 (a few samples of this study predate the infection). Cell type and time point are not known.

The chain carries TRBV7-2 and TRBJ2-7; 9 nucleotides agree with TRBD1. CDR1 is SGHTA, CDR2 FQGNSA, per germline. Trimming removed 7 bases from V and 2 bases from J; junction bases left unmatched: 9. This CDR3 is 15 amino acids long. DNA for the CDR3: TGTGCCAGCACCAAGTGGGGACAGGGCCCCTACGAGCAGTACTTC. Translated, it gives CASTKWGQGPYEQYF.

In its sample, this clonotype was seen a few times. This rearrangement joins TRBV7-2 to TRBJ2-1; TRBD1 matches at 7 bases. The CDR3 consists of 12 residues. V dropped 2 bases and J dropped 9; count of bases not matched to a gene: 1. Germline CDR1 is SGHTA and CDR2 is FQGNSA. The CDR3, as DNA: TGTGCCAGCAGCTTACAGGGGGTTGAGCAGTTCTTC. Its protein product is CASSLQGVEQFF.

By share, this clonotype ranks as medium-sized (0.01 to 0.1%). The rearrangement joins TRBV5-1 to TRBJ2-3; no definite D call. This CDR3 is 13 amino acids long. CDR1 and CDR2 from the germline V gene are SGHRS and YFSETQ. Trimming took 4 bases from V and 1 from J, leaving 7 bases between them. The CDR3 nucleotides are TGCGCCAGCAGCCCCGACCGCACAGATACGCAGTATTTT. It is translated as CASSPDRTDTQYF.

The rearrangement joins TRBV12-3 or TRBV12-4 to TRBJ2-5; D gene uncertain. Between the trimmed V and J ends, which lost 2 bases and 3 bases, there was a span of 7 bases. The CDR3 has 13 residues. CDR3: CASSLRAEETQYF. The CDR3 nucleotides are TGTGCCAGCAGTTTAAGGGCTGAAGAGACCCAGTACTTC.

This clonotype is large by share. The genes are TRBV7-9 and TRBJ2-1, with no clear D. The CDR3 is 11 residues long. CDR1 is SEHNR and CDR2 is FQNEAQ in the germline V gene (reference sequence). Trimming shortened V by 3 bases and J by 12 bases, and 9 bases separated the two germline ends. This CDR3 is CASSFNRRQFF. In DNA form, the CDR3 reads TGTGCCAGCAGCTTCAATCGGAGGCAGTTCTTC.

This clonotype turned up a few times. The chain uses TRBV6-1 and TRBJ2-7; 7 bases match TRBD1. Germline V gene lookup returns CDR1 MNHNS and CDR2 SASEGT. The CDR3 has 14 residues. V trimming: 6 bases; J trimming: 0 bases; junction bases outside the gene matches: 5. CDR3 residues: CASRTGFHSYEQYV. CDR3 coding DNA: TGTGCCAGCAGGACAGGGTTCCACTCCTACGAGCAGTACGTC.

In this sample, this clonotype turned up many times. The gene calls are TRBV10-3 and TRBJ2-5; TRBD1 is a possible D gene (5 bases). The CDR3 loop spans 13 amino acids. V lost 0 bases and J 5 bases, leaving 7 bases between the germline ends. CDR1 ENHRY and CDR2 SYGVKD come from the germline V gene. The CDR3 protein is CAISESGPETQYF. In DNA form, the CDR3 reads TGTGCCATCAGTGAGTCGGGGCCTGAGACCCAGTACTTC.

This clonotype was picked up many times. The chain has TRBV7-3 and TRBJ2-3; D tentatively fits TRBD1 or TRBD2 (5 bases each). Germline assignment: CDR1 SGHTA and CDR2 FQGTGA. This CDR3 has 13 amino acids. The ends were cut back, 5 bases at V and 3 bases at J, with 9 bases in the middle. The CDR3 sequence: CASSRGATDTQYF. CDR3 in DNA: TGTGCCAGCAGCCGAGGGGCGACAGATACGCAGTATTTT.

CDR3 protein: CASSERGVREKLFF. DNA for the CDR3: TGTGCCAGCAGTGAACGGGGCGTCCGAGAAAAACTGTTTTTT. The V and J genes are TRBV2 and TRBJ1-4; TRBD1 is a possible D gene (5 bases). Germline V gene sequence: CDR1 SNHLY, CDR2 FYNNEI. V lost 2 bases and J lost 8, with 12 bases in between. CDR3 length: 14 residues.

This clonotype was seen ten or more times. The chain's CDR3 is CASSPSGGQETQYF. The CDR3 DNA follows: TGTGCCAGCAGTCCTAGCGGGGGCCAAGAGACCCAGTACTTC. The rearrangement links TRBV6-2 or TRBV6-3 to TRBJ2-5; 10 nucleotides match TRBD2. The V segment lost 5 bases and the J segment 1 base; nucleotides outside the gene matches: 1. CDR3 length: 14 amino acids. Germline V CDR1 and CDR2: MNHEY, SVGEGT.

This clonotype was observed at least ten times. V gene TRBV18 combines with J gene TRBJ2-7; 7 nucleotides match TRBD1. The CDR3 contains 14 residues. CDR1 is KGHSH and CDR2 is LQKENI in the germline V gene. V shed 3 bases and J 5 bases; nucleotides not matched to a gene: 7. CDR3 sequence: CASSPGQTTDEQYF. CDR3 nucleotides: TGTGCCAGCTCACCGGGACAGACCACGGACGAGCAGTACTTC.

DNA of the CDR3: TGCAGCGTGGGGGCAGGGTGGGGGGAGACCCAGTACTTC. This gives the protein CSVGAGWGETQYF. V and J are TRBV29-1 and TRBJ2-5; a possible D gene is TRBD1 (6 bases). This CDR3 is 13 amino acids long. Trimming pared 6 bases from V and 5 bases from J, leaving 16 bases between. The V gene's germline CDR1 is SQVTM and CDR2 ANQGSEA.

The rearrangement uses TRBV6-5 and TRBJ2-5; D not certain. Germline V gives CDR1 MNHEY, CDR2 SVGAGI. V lost 7 bases and J 2 bases, leaving 11 bases between the germline ends. The CDR3 sequence is 13 residues long. CDR3 loop: CASTAPYQETQYF. CDR3 coding DNA: TGTGCCAGCACTGCGCCTTATCAAGAGACCCAGTACTTC.